The source of this T cell receptor (beta chain) is a study of cytomegalovirus exposure and HLA in healthy donors. CDR3 size: 16 residues. CDR1 and CDR2 (germline): MRHNA, SNTAGT. V lost 0 bases, J lost 0 bases, and 10 bases lay in between. 60 Vbeta and 13 Jbeta primers were used in PCR. TCRdb's copy holds only in-frame clones and misses some; the assay was immunoSEQ multiplex PCR. This table holds fewer than 200,000 clones, approximately 80% found once. The chain couples TRBV6-4 to TRBJ2-3, with D possibly being TRBD2 (5 bases). The source of this sequence is a woman between 18 and 29 years old in good health and CMV-seronegative. The sequencing sample was made of PBMCs. In DNA form, the CDR3 reads TGTGCCAGCAGTGACTCGTCGGGATCTAGCACAGATACGCAGTATTTT. This encodes CASSDSSGSSTDTQYF.